This TCR beta chain was obtained from a study of CD8 T cells in Susac syndrome. TCR beta from blood CD8+ and CD4+ T cells was sequenced. TEMRA cells underwent FACS enrichment and CD8+ and CD4+ T cells underwent negative isolation. The sample holds one count of this clonotype. With random hexamers, about 0.45 to 1 ug RNA was reverse transcribed. TCRdb passed the immunoSEQ multiplex PCR reads through MiXCR, listing each CDR3 protein once. The sample has about 200,000 distinct CDR3 sequences; 90% to 95% are singletons. From germline, CDR1 is SQVTM and CDR2 ANQGSEA. The CDR3 sequence is 13 residues long. The J segment lost 3 bases and the V segment lost 7 bases, leaving 7 bases of the junction unmatched.

This chain connects TRBV29-1 to TRBJ2-7; 9 positions agree with TRBD1. The sequence came from a human donor with multiple sclerosis. Sequenced sample: CD4+ T cells from PBMCs. CDR3 residues: CSALTGGGYEQYF. In DNA form, the CDR3 reads TGCAGCGCGCTCACAGGGGGCGGCTACGAGCAGTACTTC.